Listed below are T cell receptor beta chains from one sample, sequenced in a study of Ad26.COV2.S vaccination and SARS-CoV-2 variants. The table came from immunoSEQ multiplex PCR; TCRdb's copy has only in-frame clones and leaves some out. The table includes some 340,000 clones, around four fifths detected once. The sample was peripheral blood, taken in a trial of Ad26.COV2.S vaccine versus placebo. The receptors derive from a person between 18 and 59 years old who received the Ad26.COV2.S COVID-19 vaccine or a placebo. Each CDR3 is given with its conserved first and last residue. Fields, in order: J gene, V gene, CDR3 protein.

J: TRBJ2-6; V: TRBV4-1; CDR3: CASSQTPGLLNSGANVLTF
J: TRBJ2-2; V: TRBV15; CDR3: CATSSVNKGAANTGELFF
J: TRBJ1-1; V: TRBV27; CDR3: CASSLSVQVPRAFF
J: TRBJ2-1; V: TRBV3-1/TRBV3-2; CDR3: CASSPDRTYNEQFF
J: TRBJ2-1; V: TRBV6-5; CDR3: CASTGGTGAYNEQFF
J: TRBJ2-1; V: TRBV9; CDR3: CASSVAQYNEQFF
J: TRBJ1-2; V: TRBV11-3; CDR3: CASSQVSDSGYTF
J: TRBJ1-1; V: TRBV29-1; CDR3: CSVEDRGGRVIMNTEAFF
J: TRBJ2-1; V: TRBV2; CDR3: CARGRGTGAYNEQFF
J: TRBJ2-7; V: TRBV28; CDR3: CASSTPDIGGDEQYF
J: TRBJ1-3; V: TRBV4-1; CDR3: CASSQERSSGNTIYF
J: TRBJ2-3; V: TRBV5-1; CDR3: CASSDTDTQYF
J: TRBJ2-1; V: TRBV5-1; CDR3: CASSLVGGRMVDEQFF
J: TRBJ2-2; V: TRBV2; CDR3: CASTTSGERAGELFF
J: TRBJ1-1; V: TRBV4-2; CDR3: CASSPPGRNRGDAFF
J: TRBJ2-7; V: TRBV5-4; CDR3: CASSLGLAGDYEQYF
J: TRBJ2-7; V: TRBV20-1; CDR3: CSAKRFHEQYF
J: TRBJ2-2; V: TRBV28; CDR3: CASSLLSDTGELFF
J: TRBJ2-7; V: TRBV4-1; CDR3: CASSQEQGAAGYEQYF
J: TRBJ2-1; V: TRBV19; CDR3: CASSTTGGDFHEQFF
J: TRBJ2-7; V: TRBV5-1; CDR3: CASSLVPAEGASSYEQYF
J: TRBJ1-1; V: TRBV9; CDR3: CASSDRGNMNTEAFF